These 31 T cell receptor beta chains were sequenced from one sample in a study of blood T cell repertoires in COVID-19 (dated by TCRdb to 2019 to 2021). Library preparation was by the immunoSEQ multiplex PCR assay. TCRdb retrieved this table from immuneACCESS and kept in-frame rearrangements only. Not all clones are present; in checked studies, unresolved V genes account for under half, and no reason is known for the remainder. Counted in this sample were just over 300,000 clones; approximately 83% of them appeared once. Together, the top ten hold roughly 2.2% of the sample. Sequencing was done on a sample of PBMCs or T cells enriched from blood (not recorded which). Receptors originate from a young man who had recovered from COVID-19.

This sequence joins TRBV27 and TRBJ1-6, with D possibly being TRBD1 (6 bases). Looked up from germline, CDR1 is MNHEY and CDR2 is SMNVEV (reference sequence). Trimming cost V 5 bases and J 10 bases, with 15 bases left between them. CDR3 length equals 14 residues. The CDR3 DNA follows: TGTGCCAGCAGTCCCCAAACAGGGATCTCACCCCTCCACTTT. The encoded protein is CASSPQTGISPLHF.

This chain links TRBV24-1 with TRBJ1-6; TRBD1 is a possible D gene (6 bases). The CDR3 is made up of 18 amino acids. Germline loops: CDR1 KGHDR, CDR2 SFDVKD. V dropped 4 bases and J dropped 4 bases, with 19 bases sitting between them. The CDR3: CATSDHHRGAEYNSPLHF. CDR3 coding DNA: TGTGCCACCAGTGACCACCACCGGGGGGCAGAATATAATTCACCCCTCCACTTT.

There are a few counts of this clone. The chain links TRBV10-2 to TRBJ1-3; 8 bases agree with TRBD1. The germline gives CDR1 WSHSY, CDR2 SAAADI. This CDR3 comprises 13 residues. Trimming at V came to 8 bases and at J to 4 bases, leaving 4 bases not matched to a gene. CDR3 protein: CASGTGPGNTIYF. In DNA, the CDR3 is TGCGCCAGCGGGACAGGACCGGGAAACACCATATATTTT.

V gene TRBV27 combines with J gene TRBJ2-7, with D perhaps matching TRBD1 (6 bases). The CDR3 is 13 residues long. Trimming took 3 bases from V and 4 from J, leaving 10 bases between them. Germline V gene lookup returns CDR1 MNHEY and CDR2 SMNVEV (reference sequence). The CDR3 region has the DNA TGTGCCAGCAGTTTCCGCAGGGGATACGAGCAGTACTTC. Its protein is CASSFRRGYEQYF.

The rearrangement links TRBV25-1 to TRBJ2-1, with TRBD2 identical over 7 bases. The J segment lost 5 bases and the V segment lost 3 bases, leaving 10 bases of the junction unmatched. The CDR3 sequence is 16 residues long. The germline gives CDR1 MGHDK, CDR2 SYGVNS. In DNA form, the CDR3 reads TGTGCCAGCAGTGACAGTTGGGACTACCTCGACAATGAGCAGTTCTTC. It is translated as CASSDSWDYLDNEQFF. The full variable domain, its missing parts supplied by reference TRBV25-1 and TRBJ2-1, is EADIYQTPRYLVIGTGKKITLECSQTMGHDKMYWYQQDPGMELHLIHYSYGVNSTEKGDLSSESTVSRIRTEHFPLTLESARPSHTSQYLCASSDSWDYLDNEQFFGPGTRLTVL.

V gene TRBV30 combines with J gene TRBJ1-2, with 8 bases aligning to TRBD1. The CDR3 totals 14 residues. Germline V gives CDR1 GTSNPN, CDR2 SVGIG (reference sequence). Losses at the gene ends were 3 bases for V and 1 base for J; bases not matched to a gene: 4. The CDR3 here is CAWRGQGFNYGYTF. Written as DNA, the CDR3 is TGTGCCTGGAGAGGACAGGGCTTTAACTATGGCTACACCTTC. The whole variable domain, filled in from reference TRBV30 and TRBJ1-2, reads SQTIHQWPATLVQPVGSPLSLECTVEGTSNPNLYWYRQAAGRGLQLLFYSVGIGQISSEVPQNLSASRPQDRQFILSSKKLLLSDSGFYLCAWRGQGFNYGYTFGSGTRLTVV.

This clone was recorded only once. The chain employs TRBV6-2 or TRBV6-3 and TRBJ2-7; 9 positions agree with TRBD1. The length of the CDR3 is 16 residues. Germline-derived CDR1 and CDR2 are MNHEY and SVGEGT. V lost 6 bases to trimming and J lost 3 bases; unmatched junction nucleotides: 12. The CDR3: CASSRTNRGRIYEQYF. DNA for the CDR3: TGTGCCAGCAGCCGAACCAACAGGGGGCGAATCTACGAGCAGTACTTC.

CDR3 loop: CASSPSRFLDQPQHF. CDR3 DNA: TGTGCCAGCAGCCCGAGTCGCTTTTTGGATCAGCCCCAGCATTTT. This chain joins TRBV7-8 and TRBJ1-5; unclear D gene. Trimming pared 5 bases from V and 5 bases from J, leaving 16 bases between. CDR1 is SGHVS and CDR2 is FQNEAQ in the germline V gene. This CDR3 comprises 15 residues.

The chain recombines TRBV4-2 with TRBJ1-2; 7 bases match TRBD1. The CDR3 covers 16 residues. The ends lost 1 base at V and 0 bases at J; junction bases unmatched: 5. Germline V lookup: CDR1 LGHNA, CDR2 YNFKEQ. The CDR3 DNA reads TGTGCCAGCAGCCAAGCTTCAGGGGGAGCTAACTATGGCTACACCTTC. It yields the protein CASSQASGGANYGYTF.

The V and J genes are TRBV19 and TRBJ1-4; D perhaps matches TRBD1 (6 bases). Germline assignment: CDR1 LNHDA and CDR2 SQIVND (reference sequence). V was cut by 6 bases and J by 0 bases, with 14 bases left in between. The CDR3 totals 16 residues. In DNA, the CDR3 is TGTGCCAGTAGCAGGGGACAACTTGCAACTAATGAAAAACTGTTTTTT. Protein: CASSRGQLATNEKLFF. Together with reference TRBV19 and TRBJ1-4, the CDR3 gives the full variable domain: DGGITQSPKYLFRKEGQNVTLSCEQNLNHDAMYWYRQDPGQGLRLIYYSQIVNDFQKGDIAEGYSVSREKKESFPLTVTSAQKNPTAFYLCASSRGQLATNEKLFFGSGTQLSVL.

This chain's CDR3 is CASSSGLAGGGVTGELFF. The CDR3 DNA sequence: TGTGCCAGCAGCTCCGGACTAGCGGGGGGCGGAGTTACCGGGGAGCTGTTTTTT. The rearrangement joins TRBV11-2 to TRBJ2-2; 14 bases align to TRBD2. Germline V gene lookup returns CDR1 SGHAT and CDR2 FQNNGV. CDR3 length: 18 residues. Unmatched junction bases numbered 9, after V lost 4 bases and J lost 5 bases.

V is TRBV19 and J is TRBJ1-1, with TRBD1 as a possible D gene (6 bases). Germline lookup yields CDR1 LNHDA and CDR2 SQIVND (reference sequence). Trimming removed 3 bases from V and 5 bases from J, with 16 bases in between. The CDR3 is 15 amino acids. Here the CDR3 reads CASSMGAKQGTEAFF. The CDR3 DNA sequence: TGTGCCAGTAGTATGGGGGCAAAACAGGGAACTGAAGCTTTCTTT.

V gene TRBV19 combines with J gene TRBJ1-5; TRBD1 agrees at 8 bases. Trimming removed 1 base from V and 0 bases from J; junction bases left unmatched: 5. Germline V gene lookup returns CDR1 LNHDA and CDR2 SQIVND (reference sequence). The CDR3 is 17 amino acids. CDR3 region: CASSIGRDRFSNQPQHF. Written as DNA, the CDR3 is TGTGCCAGTAGTATAGGCAGGGACAGGTTTAGCAATCAGCCCCAGCATTTT.

V is TRBV19 and J is TRBJ2-2; 9 nucleotides line up with TRBD1. The CDR3 spans 16 residues. The junction had 5 bases not matched to a gene; V was cut back by 3 bases and J by 3 bases. Germline CDR1 LNHDA, CDR2 SQIVND (reference sequence). The CDR3 DNA reads TGTGCCAGTAGTATCCCGACAGGGGGAGACACCGGGGAGCTGTTTTTT. It specifies CASSIPTGGDTGELFF.

This clone was counted a few times. The same CDR3 can be traced to other DNA sequences in this sample. The V call is TRBV30, the J call TRBJ1-2, with 8 bases aligning to TRBD1. Germline V gene data show CDR1 as GTSNPN and CDR2 as SVGIG (reference sequence). The CDR3 consists of 13 residues. V shed 3 bases, J shed 4 bases, and the junction held 4 bases outside the gene matches. This chain's CDR3 is CAWSRDRPYGYTF. CDR3 DNA: TGTGCCTGGAGCAGGGACAGGCCCTATGGCTACACCTTC.

The chain recombines TRBV6-2 or TRBV6-3 with TRBJ1-5; TRBD1 might be the D (5 bases). Germline V gene sequence: CDR1 MNHEY, CDR2 SVGEGT. This CDR3 has 14 residues. The ends were cut back, 5 bases at V and 5 bases at J, with 13 bases in the middle. The CDR3 DNA is TGTGCCAGCAGTAGGGGCGCCCGGGATCAGCCCCAGCATTTT. Its protein is CASSRGARDQPQHF.

The V gene is TRBV30, the J gene TRBJ1-2, with TRBD1 matching 9 bases. The CDR3 runs 14 residues. The V gene end was trimmed by 4 bases and the J gene end by 0 bases; junction bases not matched to a gene: 3. CDR1 is GTSNPN and CDR2 is SVGIG in the germline V gene (reference sequence). In DNA, the CDR3 is TGTGCCTGGACCTGGGACAGGGCTAACTATGGCTACACCTTC. Translating it yields CAWTWDRANYGYTF.

The CDR3 loop is CASSQDAKGNQPQHF. CDR3 sequence (DNA): TGCGCCAGCAGCCAAGATGCCAAGGGGAATCAGCCCCAGCATTTT. This rearrangement joins TRBV4-1 to TRBJ1-5; possible D gene TRBD1, 5 bases. Germline loops: CDR1 MGHRA, CDR2 YSYEKL. Trimming removed 0 bases at V and 4 bases at J, with 10 bases between. The CDR3 length is 15 residues.

The chain employs TRBV19 and TRBJ1-5; 11 nucleotides agree with TRBD1. The trim removed 5 bases at V and 5 bases at J, leaving 8 bases unmatched. The germline V gene encodes CDR1 LNHDA and CDR2 SQIVND (reference sequence). The CDR3 is 16 residues long. This CDR3 is CASSPRPGQGDQPQHF. The DNA for the CDR3 is TGTGCCAGTAGTCCCCGCCCGGGACAGGGGGATCAGCCCCAGCATTTT.

The genes are TRBV5-4 and TRBJ2-2; D possibly corresponds to TRBD1 (6 bases). V lost 0 bases and J 6 bases, leaving 12 bases between the germline ends. The CDR3 runs 15 residues. Germline V lookup: CDR1 SGHNT, CDR2 YYREEE (reference sequence). Here the CDR3 reads CASSLGLQGSGELFF. Written as DNA, the CDR3 is TGTGCCAGCAGCTTGGGATTACAGGGTTCCGGGGAGCTGTTTTTT.

The chain combines TRBV10-3 with TRBJ1-2; D gene unclear. CDR3 size: 15 residues. Trimming took 8 bases from V and 0 from J, leaving 16 bases between them. Germline values: CDR1 ENHRY, CDR2 SYGVKD. CDR3 residues: CAIGGFSTTNYGYTF. Written as DNA, the CDR3 is TGTGCCATCGGTGGGTTTTCCACAACTAACTATGGCTACACCTTC.

The chain carries TRBV27 and TRBJ1-6; 8 nucleotides line up with TRBD1. The germline gives CDR1 MNHEY, CDR2 SMNVEV (reference sequence). Trimming at V came to 6 bases and at J to 10 bases, leaving 8 bases not matched to a gene. The CDR3 has 14 residues. CDR3 residues: CASRPQGGHSPLHF. CDR3 bases: TGTGCCAGCAGGCCACAGGGGGGACACTCACCCCTCCACTTT.

This chain uses TRBV7-2 with TRBJ1-2; D is unclear. The V and J ends lost 1 base and 2 bases respectively, with 5 bases between them. From germline, CDR1 is SGHTA and CDR2 FQGNSA. This CDR3 is 13 amino acids long. The CDR3 coding sequence is TGTGCCAGCAGCTTAGGAGGAAACTATGGCTACACCTTC. Its protein product is CASSLGGNYGYTF.

This clone was seen just once. This sequence joins TRBV6-5 and TRBJ2-7, with D uncertain. The germline V gene encodes CDR1 MNHEY and CDR2 SVGAGI. The CDR3 extends over 11 amino acids. V lost 8 bases and J 0 bases, leaving 5 bases between the germline ends. The CDR3, as DNA: TGTGCCAGCGCCAGCTCCTACGAGCAGTACTTC. Encoded protein: CASASSYEQYF.

The chain is built from TRBV20-1 and TRBJ2-3; 7 nucleotides align to TRBD2. This CDR3 has 16 amino acids. V lost 3 bases, J lost 0 bases, and 9 bases stayed unmatched. Germline values: CDR1 DFQATT, CDR2 SNEGSKA (reference sequence). This CDR3 is CSASGGGVTSTDTQYF. CDR3 DNA: TGCAGTGCTAGTGGCGGGGGAGTGACTAGCACAGATACGCAGTATTTT.

The V and J genes are TRBV9 and TRBJ1-1, with TRBD1 identical over 8 bases. This CDR3 contains 13 residues. J lost 5 bases, V lost 3 bases, and 3 bases had no gene match. The germline V gene encodes CDR1 SGDLS and CDR2 YYNGEE. The CDR3 here is CASSAGGRTEAFF. The DNA of the CDR3 is TGTGCCAGCAGCGCAGGGGGCCGGACTGAAGCTTTCTTT.

This chain connects TRBV9 to TRBJ1-1; D not resolved. Trimming pared 1 base from V and 1 base from J, leaving 11 bases between. This CDR3 contains 15 residues. Germline assignment: CDR1 SGDLS and CDR2 YYNGEE. The CDR3 reads CASSVSGRENTEAFF. The CDR3 region has the DNA TGTGCCAGCAGCGTAAGCGGACGGGAGAACACTGAAGCTTTCTTT.

This clone came up many times. The chain has TRBV2 and TRBJ2-5, with D possibly being TRBD1 (5 bases). Germline loops: CDR1 SNHLY, CDR2 FYNNEI. This CDR3 is 15 amino acids long. V was clipped by 3 bases and J by 4 bases, with 15 bases between them. The CDR3 sequence is CASSDRAGRGETQYF. The CDR3 DNA sequence: TGTGCCAGCAGTGACAGGGCAGGGCGAGGAGAGACCCAGTACTTC.

This clone was picked up a small number of times. The CDR3 protein is CASSSYRGKMEGYTF. CDR3 DNA sequence: TGTGCCAGCAGCTCTTACAGGGGAAAGATGGAGGGCTACACCTTC. The genes are TRBV7-2 and TRBJ1-2; 7 bases are a match to TRBD1. Germline V gene data show CDR1 as SGHTA and CDR2 as FQGNSA. With 4 bases clipped from V and 8 bases from J, the junction kept 13 bases outside the gene matches. This CDR3 region has 15 residues.

V and J are TRBV27 and TRBJ2-3, with D maybe TRBD2 (6 bases). This CDR3 is 16 amino acids long. CDR1 is MNHEY and CDR2 is SMNVEV in the germline V gene (reference sequence). Trimming took off 1 base at V and 0 bases at J, with 11 bases between the two ends. CDR3 nucleotide sequence: TGTGCCAGCAGTTTATTTAGCGGTTTTAGCACAGATACGCAGTATTTT. Translating it yields CASSLFSGFSTDTQYF.

This clone was seen just once. This rearrangement joins TRBV6-2 or TRBV6-3 to TRBJ1-2; possibly TRBD1 for D (5 bases). Trimming removed 2 bases from V and 4 bases from J, with 8 bases in between. This CDR3 region has 13 residues. Germline-derived CDR1 and CDR2 are MNHEY and SVGEGT. CDR3 sequence: CASSYIDSYGYTF. The CDR3 coding sequence is TGTGCCAGCAGTTACATAGACAGCTATGGCTACACCTTC.